This entry lists 30 T cell receptor beta chains sequenced from one sample in a study of T cell repertoires in cytomegalovirus infection. One entry per CDR3 protein, called by TCRdb with MiXCR from the reads. The table lists fewer than 550,000 distinct CDR3 sequences, 15% to 20% of them singletons. Sequenced: CD8+ T cells from PBMCs. These TCRs come from a human donor in good health (CMV status not recorded). Some clones in this sample may be carry-over from other donors' samples.

The table lists this clonotype with many counts. This sequence joins TRBV7-9 and TRBJ2-3; unclear D gene. This CDR3 has 16 amino acids. The V end lost 5 bases, the J end lost 0 bases, and 15 bases lay between the germline ends. The V gene's germline CDR1 is SEHNR and CDR2 FQNEAQ (reference sequence). CDR3 region: CASSQKGGESTDTQYF. In nucleotides, the CDR3 is TGTGCCAGCAGCCAGAAGGGTGGCGAGAGCACAGATACGCAGTATTTT.

V usage is TRBV14 and J usage is TRBJ1-2; tentative D call: TRBD1 (6 bases). Germline CDR1 is SGHDN and CDR2 is FVKESK. V gave up 1 base and J gave up 4 bases, with 13 bases separating them. This CDR3 is 15 amino acids long. The CDR3 sequence is CASSQVPGAGYGYTF. CDR3 in DNA: TGTGCCAGCAGCCAAGTCCCAGGGGCAGGCTATGGCTACACCTTC.

The chain employs TRBV2 and TRBJ1-5; D remains ambiguous. V lost 6 bases and J lost 7, with 13 bases in between. This CDR3 is built from 13 residues. Germline V gene data show CDR1 as SNHLY and CDR2 as FYNNEI. The chain's CDR3 is CASRGEGGQPQHF. The CDR3 bases are TGTGCCAGCAGAGGAGAAGGAGGCCAGCCCCAGCATTTT.

The V call is TRBV3-1, the J call TRBJ2-3, with 10 bases matching TRBD2. CDR1 is LGHDT and CDR2 is YNNKEL in the germline V gene (reference sequence). J lost 5 bases, V lost 1 base, and 15 bases had no gene match. The CDR3 covers 19 residues. DNA of the CDR3: TGTGCCAGCAGCCAAGGAGCCAGCGGGAGGGAGGGCCTCCTAGATACGCAGTATTTT. It translates to CASSQGASGREGLLDTQYF.

This clonotype was counted only a few times. The chain combines TRBV2 with TRBJ1-2; TRBD1 aligns across 7 bases. Germline trimming cut 10 bases from V and 4 bases from J; bases unmatched to any gene: 12. Germline V lookup: CDR1 SNHLY, CDR2 FYNNEI. The CDR3 covers 14 residues. In DNA, the CDR3 is TGTGCCACACGGACCACAGGGGCGGTCTATGGCTACACCTTC. Protein: CATRTTGAVYGYTF.

The chain is built from TRBV20-1 and TRBJ2-1; 8 bases agree with TRBD1. V was pared by 3 bases and J by 5 bases, with 3 bases of the junction left unmatched. There are 13 residues in the CDR3. From germline, CDR1 is DFQATT and CDR2 SNEGSKA (reference sequence). The CDR3 reads CSARDREDNEQFF. In DNA form, the CDR3 reads TGCAGTGCTAGGGACAGGGAGGACAATGAGCAGTTCTTC.

The chain combines TRBV30 with TRBJ2-7, with 8 positions matching TRBD2. V shed 3 bases, J shed 4 bases, and the junction held 5 bases outside the gene matches. The CDR3 is 13 residues long. Looked up from germline, CDR1 is GTSNPN and CDR2 is SVGIG (reference sequence). CDR3 DNA sequence: TGTGCCTGGAGGTCCCTAGCGGGTTACGAGCAGTACTTC. Encoded protein: CAWRSLAGYEQYF.

This chain uses TRBV27 with TRBJ2-1; D is unresolved. The germline CDR1 and CDR2 sequences are MNHEY and SMNVEV (reference sequence). Trimming removed 4 bases at V and 14 bases at J, with 15 bases between. The length of the CDR3 is 12 residues. The CDR3 here is CASSSGPYAEFF. For the CDR3, the DNA is TGTGCCAGCAGTTCGGGTCCTTATGCGGAGTTCTTC.

V is TRBV2 and J is TRBJ2-1, with 8 bases identical to TRBD2. The V segment lost 7 bases and the J segment 9 bases; nucleotides outside the gene matches: 14. The germline gives CDR1 SNHLY, CDR2 FYNNEI. The CDR3 extends over 15 amino acids. CDR3 sequence: CASTPTGTSVVEQFF. The CDR3 DNA reads as TGTGCCAGCACCCCAACCGGGACTAGTGTCGTTGAGCAGTTCTTC.

This chain joins TRBV2 and TRBJ2-1; TRBD2 agrees at 14 bases. The CDR3 contains 15 residues. Unmatched junction bases numbered 4, after V lost 8 bases and J lost 4 bases. Germline CDR1 is SNHLY and CDR2 is FYNNEI. In DNA, the CDR3 is TGTGCCAGCCCTGGGACTAGCGGGGGTTACAATGAGCAGTTCTTC. It yields the protein CASPGTSGGYNEQFF.

At least ten counts were recorded for this clonotype. The rearrangement joins TRBV19 to TRBJ1-1; possibly TRBD1 for D (5 bases). From germline, CDR1 is LNHDA and CDR2 SQIVND (reference sequence). The CDR3 covers 15 residues. V was cut by 8 bases and J by 5 bases, with 21 bases left in between. Here the CDR3 DNA reads TGTGCCAGTTCCACCCACTCGGGGCTAGAAACTGAAGCTTTCTTT. This codes for CASSTHSGLETEAFF.

This clonotype came up a few times. The J gene is TRBJ2-4, the V gene TRBV29-1, with 8 bases lining up with TRBD1. The CDR3 runs 17 residues. Germline V gene sequence: CDR1 SQVTM, CDR2 ANQGSEA. The ends lost 0 bases at V and 0 bases at J; junction bases unmatched: 7. In DNA form, the CDR3 reads TGCAGCGTTGAAGAAGGGACAGGACCAATAGCCAAAAACATTCAGTACTTC. It yields the protein CSVEEGTGPIAKNIQYF. The entire variable domain, with the rest obtained from reference TRBV29-1 and TRBJ2-4, is as follows: SAVISQKPSRDICQRGTSLTIQCQVDSQVTMMFWYRQQPGQSLTLIATANQGSEATYESGFVIDKFPISRPNLTFSTLTVSNMSPEDSSIYLCSVEEGTGPIAKNIQYFGAGTRLSVL.

This clonotype was detected a few times. The V and J genes are TRBV29-1 and TRBJ1-2; D is ambiguous. Looked up from germline, CDR1 is SQVTM and CDR2 is ANQGSEA. V lost 1 base and J 6 bases, leaving 9 bases between the germline ends. The CDR3 is 12 amino acids. In DNA, the CDR3 is TGCAGCGTTGAAGGGGTAGGGAATGGCTACACCTTC. It codes for CSVEGVGNGYTF.

The V and J genes are TRBV10-3 and TRBJ2-7, with D possibly matching TRBD1 (6 bases). The V and J ends lost 2 bases and 0 bases respectively, with 8 bases between them. CDR3 length: 14 residues. Germline CDR1 and CDR2: ENHRY and SYGVKD. CDR3 residues: CAISERDNSYEQYF. CDR3 coding DNA: TGTGCCATCAGTGAGCGGGACAACTCCTACGAGCAGTACTTC.

This clonotype came up a few times. This chain connects TRBV6-5 to TRBJ2-1; 9 nucleotides align to TRBD2. Germline V gene sequence: CDR1 MNHEY, CDR2 SVGAGI. Unmatched junction bases numbered 12, after V lost 1 base and J lost 8 bases. This CDR3 is built from 17 residues. The CDR3 region has the DNA TGTGCCAGCAGTTACTTCAGCGGGGGGCCTCCAGGGGATGAGCAGTTCTTC. This gives the protein CASSYFSGGPPGDEQFF.

The chain couples TRBV4-1 to TRBJ2-1, with 9 bases that match TRBD2. V was clipped by 6 bases and J by 4 bases; unmatched bases: 7. Per germline, CDR1 MGHRA and CDR2 YSYEKL. The CDR3 is 15 amino acids. CDR3 nucleotide sequence: TGCGCCAGCAGGCTCGGGGCGGGGGGGTACAATGAGCAGTTCTTC. Translated, it gives CASRLGAGGYNEQFF.

The CDR3 sequence is CATSRLETEANEKLFF. In DNA, the CDR3 is TGTGCCACCAGCAGATTGGAAACCGAGGCTAATGAAAAACTGTTTTTT. The gene calls are TRBV15 and TRBJ1-4; D call uncertain. Germline loops: CDR1 LNHNV, CDR2 YYDKDF (reference sequence). The V and J ends lost 2 bases and 3 bases respectively, with 13 bases between them. The CDR3 totals 16 residues.

There are many counts of this clonotype. J is TRBJ1-2 and V is TRBV7-8, with 11 bases matching TRBD1. V was pared by 5 bases and J by 0 bases, with 8 bases of the junction left unmatched. Germline V gives CDR1 SGHVS, CDR2 FQNEAQ. CDR3 length: 17 amino acids. CDR3 sequence (DNA): TGTGCCAGCAGCGGCCGGGACAGGGGGTATTCTAACTATGGCTACACCTTC. Amino acid sequence: CASSGRDRGYSNYGYTF.

A single count supports this clonotype. The chain couples TRBV7-2 to TRBJ2-7; perhaps TRBD2 as D (7 bases). In germline, CDR1 is SGHTA, CDR2 FQGNSA. The CDR3 sequence is 21 residues long. The V end lost 3 bases, the J end lost 0 bases, and 30 bases lay between the germline ends. CDR3 DNA sequence: TGTGCCAGCAGCTTCCCTTCTCGACAGGTAAGTGGGGGGGGGTCCTCCTACGAGCAGTACTTC. As protein: CASSFPSRQVSGGGSSYEQYF.

The CDR3: CASSPPRQGMNTEAFF. CDR3 bases: TGTGCCAGCAGTCCCCCCCGACAGGGTATGAACACTGAAGCTTTCTTT. The chain employs TRBV28 and TRBJ1-1; 7 bases fit TRBD1. The CDR3 has 16 amino acids. Trimming took 5 bases from V and 0 from J; bases not matched to a gene: 9. The germline V gene encodes CDR1 MDHEN and CDR2 SYDVKM.

This clonotype occurred many times. The rearrangement uses TRBV28 and TRBJ2-1, with D unresolved. The CDR3 has 13 residues. Germline V gene data show CDR1 as MDHEN and CDR2 as SYDVKM. V gave up 1 base and J gave up 12 bases, with 13 bases separating them. CDR3: CASSLSLGSGQFF. As DNA, the CDR3 is TGTGCCAGCAGTTTATCCTTAGGTAGTGGGCAGTTCTTC.

This clonotype was seen once. The J gene is TRBJ2-1, the V gene TRBV28; D gene unclear. Trimming cost V 4 bases and J 0 bases, with 13 bases left between them. CDR1 is MDHEN, CDR2 SYDVKM, per germline. The CDR3 covers 16 residues. CDR3 coding DNA: TGTGCCAGCAGTTATACCGCAGGTAGCTCCTACAATGAGCAGTTCTTC. Protein product: CASSYTAGSSYNEQFF.

This clonotype has more than one count but fewer than ten. The chain joins TRBV29-1 to TRBJ2-7; TRBD2 aligns across 7 bases. The V gene's germline CDR1 is SQVTM and CDR2 ANQGSEA. The CDR3 contains 13 residues. Losses at the gene ends were 1 base for V and 5 bases for J; bases not matched to a gene: 5. DNA of the CDR3: TGCAGCGTTGAAGCCGGGACTAACCACGAGCAGTACTTC. Encoded protein: CSVEAGTNHEQYF.

This clonotype was seen repeatedly, ten times or more. The rearrangement uses TRBV12-3 or TRBV12-4 and TRBJ2-1, with 9 positions matching TRBD1. The length of the CDR3 is 13 residues. V trimming: 8 bases; J trimming: 5 bases; junction bases outside the gene matches: 4. CDR3: CASGTGTHNEQFF. CDR3 bases: TGTGCCAGCGGGACAGGGACTCACAATGAGCAGTTCTTC.

This clonotype occurred once. This chain uses TRBV15 with TRBJ2-7; D is perhaps TRBD2 (8 bases). This CDR3 has 17 amino acids. Germline assignment: CDR1 LNHNV and CDR2 YYDKDF (reference sequence). Trimming cost V 0 bases and J 1 base, with 16 bases left between them. CDR3 loop: CATSRDREGAISYEQYF. The DNA of the CDR3 is TGTGCCACCAGCAGAGATCGGGAGGGGGCTATATCCTACGAGCAGTACTTC.

The DNA for the CDR3 is TGCAGCGGGAGATTGGACAGGTCTCGTGGCTACACCTTC. Its protein is CSGRLDRSRGYTF. The chain has TRBV29-1 and TRBJ1-2; TRBD1 matches 7 bases. There are 13 residues in the CDR3. With V trimmed by 7 bases and J by 7 bases, 12 bases remained unmatched. Germline lookup yields CDR1 SQVTM and CDR2 ANQGSEA.

The J gene is TRBJ2-4, the V gene TRBV3-1; the D is unclear. Trimming pared 0 bases from V and 0 bases from J, leaving 12 bases between. This CDR3 contains 17 residues. Germline values: CDR1 LGHDT, CDR2 YNNKEL (reference sequence). CDR3 nucleotide sequence: TGTGCCAGCAGCCAAGACAAGACACCAGGAGCCAAAAACATTCAGTACTTC. Its translation: CASSQDKTPGAKNIQYF.

This clonotype has a count of ten or more. This chain links TRBV7-9 with TRBJ2-2; D gene unclear. The V gene lost 1 base and the J gene lost 1 base, with 4 bases spanning the gap. Germline assignment: CDR1 SEHNR and CDR2 FQNEAQ (reference sequence). The CDR3 totals 14 residues. The CDR3 protein is CASSLEQNTGELFF. CDR3 DNA: TGTGCCAGCAGCTTAGAACAGAACACCGGGGAGCTGTTTTTT.

This clonotype came up a few times. The chain has TRBV29-1 and TRBJ2-5; D gene unclear. Trimming took off 6 bases at V and 4 bases at J, with 12 bases between the two ends. The CDR3 runs to 12 residues. Germline loops: CDR1 SQVTM, CDR2 ANQGSEA. CDR3 sequence (DNA): TGCAGCGTCCACACGGGCGGAGAGACCCAGTACTTC. It codes for CSVHTGGETQYF.

The sample holds many counts of this clonotype. The chain combines TRBV7-9 with TRBJ1-1; D possibly corresponds to TRBD1 (5 bases). The CDR3 runs to 13 residues. The germline CDR1 and CDR2 sequences are SEHNR and FQNEAQ (reference sequence). V lost 6 bases and J lost 1, with 9 bases in between. The CDR3: CASRDTKNTEAFF. DNA of the CDR3: TGTGCCAGCAGGGACACTAAGAACACTGAAGCTTTCTTT.